A single sample gave rise to the 32 T cell receptor beta chains below, sequenced in a study of CXCR3-negative and CXCR3-positive naive CD8 T cells. All TRB cDNA libraries came from 5' RACE performed with UMI labels. From its re-call of the 5' RACE reads, TCRdb lists each CDR3 protein once, without DNA. In all, the sample yields roughly 7,500 distinct CDR3 sequences. The specimen sequenced was naive CXCR3- CD8+ T cells from blood. Subset reported: CD45RO-CCR7+CD27+CD95- naive CD8+ T cells lacking CXCR3 (TNR3-). Receptors were obtained from a human donor in good health. Some clones in this sample may be carry-over from other donors' samples.

The chain combines TRBV20-1 with TRBJ2-3. CDR3 size: 15 residues. Germline assignment: CDR1 DFQATT and CDR2 SNEGSKA (reference sequence). CDR3 protein: CSARDPQWRTDTQYF.

Considering frequency, this clonotype is medium-sized. The gene calls are TRBV15 and TRBJ2-5; no DNA is available, so the TRBD2 call from TCRdb remains unchecked. Germline V gene lookup returns CDR1 LNHNV and CDR2 YYDKDF (reference sequence). The CDR3 consists of 15 residues. The CDR3 sequence is CATSRSRSGGETQYF.

V usage is TRBV4-1 and J usage is TRBJ2-7; TCRdb's assignment of TRBD2 cannot be checked, as there is no DNA. CDR1 is MGHRA and CDR2 is YSYEKL in the germline V gene. The CDR3 loop spans 13 amino acids. The CDR3 sequence: CASSPRVSYEQYF.

The chain combines TRBV7-2 with TRBJ1-1. The CDR3 sequence is 16 residues long. Germline loops: CDR1 SGHTA, CDR2 FQGNSA. The CDR3 sequence is CASSLGYREGFTEAFF.

This chain connects TRBV29-1 to TRBJ2-5; TCRdb indicates TRBD1, and absent DNA this call remains unverified. This CDR3 has 14 amino acids. Germline CDR1 and CDR2: SQVTM and ANQGSEA. The CDR3 protein is CSVEPGQGQETQYF.

This chain joins TRBV29-1 and TRBJ2-1; TCRdb returns TRBD2, unconfirmable since there is no DNA. Germline CDR1 SQVTM, CDR2 ANQGSEA. The CDR3 length is 13 residues. The CDR3 reads CSVASVSLNEQFF.

V gene TRBV6-6 combines with J gene TRBJ1-1; no DNA is available, so the TRBD1 call from TCRdb remains unchecked. The CDR3 covers 15 residues. Germline loops: CDR1 MNHNY, CDR2 SVGAGI (reference sequence). The CDR3 here is CASSYPPDGNTEAFF.

The gene calls are TRBV29-1 and TRBJ2-7; TCRdb calls TRBD1, which cannot be checked without DNA. The CDR3 totals 12 residues. The germline V gene encodes CDR1 SQVTM and CDR2 ANQGSEA. This CDR3 is CSVEGQGYEQYF.

This rearrangement joins TRBV15 to TRBJ2-5; TCRdb outputs TRBD2, but without DNA this stays unchecked. Per germline, CDR1 LNHNV and CDR2 YYDKDF (reference sequence). The CDR3 covers 19 residues. The chain's CDR3 is CATSRASGRQVLIQETQYF.

The chain joins TRBV20-1 to TRBJ1-1; absent DNA, TCRdb's TRBD1 call cannot be checked. CDR1 and CDR2 (germline): DFQATT, SNEGSKA (reference sequence). The CDR3 has 13 amino acids. CDR3: CSALLGGYTEAFF.

The gene calls are TRBV6-6 and TRBJ2-1. Germline V gene lookup returns CDR1 MNHNY and CDR2 SVGAGI (reference sequence). CDR3 length: 12 amino acids. The CDR3: CASSFTYNEQFF.

This chain uses TRBV29-1 with TRBJ2-2; the D call of TRBD1 rests on TCRdb alone, since no DNA is present to check it. The CDR3 covers 13 residues. Looked up from germline, CDR1 is SQVTM and CDR2 is ANQGSEA. CDR3 residues: CSVGAGDTGELFF.

This chain connects TRBV11-2 to TRBJ2-1; there is no DNA to check the TCRdb D call of TRBD2. The CDR3 covers 16 residues. Germline V CDR1 and CDR2: SGHAT, FQNNGV. CDR3 sequence reads: CASSLEAANSYNEQFF.

This clonotype shows up as medium-sized by frequency. The V call is TRBV21-1, the J call TRBJ1-2; TCRdb indicates TRBD1, and absent DNA this call remains unverified. TRBV21-1 is shown as a pseudogene. The CDR3 spans 17 residues. The CDR3 spells CASSKRLSLGRNYGYTF.

Its frequency marks this clonotype as medium-sized. V and J are TRBV19 and TRBJ2-2; TCRdb lists TRBD2, though no DNA is available to test this call. The CDR3 consists of 15 residues. CDR1 and CDR2 (germline): LNHDA, SQIVND (reference sequence). The CDR3 protein is CASSTRGHDTGELFF.

This rearrangement joins TRBV5-1 to TRBJ2-7; TCRdb proposes TRBD1, but this gene call is untestable without DNA. The CDR3 is 15 residues long. Germline CDR1 and CDR2: SGHRS and YFSETQ. This chain's CDR3 is CASSPWTGSSYEQYF.

This chain connects TRBV29-1 to TRBJ2-3; no DNA is available, so the TRBD2 call from TCRdb remains unchecked. CDR1 and CDR2 (germline): SQVTM, ANQGSEA. This CDR3 is built from 15 residues. The CDR3 protein is CSVSPAASGTDTQYF.

This chain links TRBV29-1 with TRBJ2-5. This CDR3 spans 12 amino acids. The germline V gene encodes CDR1 SQVTM and CDR2 ANQGSEA. This CDR3 is CSVVHQGETQYF.

The rearrangement uses TRBV12-3 or TRBV12-4 and TRBJ2-3; TCRdb reports TRBD2, a call that lacks DNA to check it against. The CDR3 length is 14 residues. The CDR3 region is CASGGLGVPDTQYF.

V gene TRBV3-1 combines with J gene TRBJ2-4; the TRBD1 assignment by TCRdb is unverifiable without DNA. The CDR3 runs 14 residues. Germline CDR1 LGHDT, CDR2 YNNKEL (reference sequence). CDR3 protein: CASSRLGRGNIQYF.

The chain has TRBV29-1 and TRBJ2-1; TCRdb outputs TRBD2, but without DNA this stays unchecked. Germline lookup yields CDR1 SQVTM and CDR2 ANQGSEA. The CDR3 extends over 14 amino acids. The CDR3: CSASGTPTHNEQFF.

The chain links TRBV20-1 to TRBJ1-4; TCRdb picks TRBD1, but there is no DNA to check that call. Germline-derived CDR1 and CDR2 are DFQATT and SNEGSKA (reference sequence). The CDR3 is 17 residues long. The CDR3 region is CSARRLRQGATNEKLFF.

The chain carries TRBV21-1 and TRBJ2-1; checking the TCRdb D call of TRBD2 is not possible without DNA. TRBV21-1 corresponds to a pseudogene. This CDR3 has 14 residues. CDR3 sequence: CASSRLARNNEQFF.

This rearrangement joins TRBV19 to TRBJ2-7; TCRdb indicates TRBD1, and absent DNA this call remains unverified. Germline CDR1 LNHDA, CDR2 SQIVND (reference sequence). The CDR3 contains 15 residues. The CDR3 region is CASAGDGPRPYEQYF. The entire variable domain, with the rest obtained from reference TRBV19 and TRBJ2-7, is as follows: DGGITQSPKYLFRKEGQNVTLSCEQNLNHDAMYWYRQDPGQGLRLIYYSQIVNDFQKGDIAEGYSVSREKKESFPLTVTSAQKNPTAFYLCASAGDGPRPYEQYFGPGTRLTVT.

The V gene is TRBV29-1, the J gene TRBJ2-1; without DNA, the TCRdb call of TRBD2 cannot be checked. The CDR3 runs to 14 residues. Germline lookup yields CDR1 SQVTM and CDR2 ANQGSEA. The CDR3 here is CSVDSLAVYNEQFF.

This clonotype is labeled medium-sized based on frequency. V gene TRBV29-1 combines with J gene TRBJ2-3; TCRdb indicates TRBD2, and absent DNA this call remains unverified. Germline V gene data show CDR1 as SQVTM and CDR2 as ANQGSEA. CDR3 length equals 16 residues. CDR3 in amino acids: CSAVPAGGPLPDTQYF.

The chain combines TRBV29-1 with TRBJ2-2. The CDR3 spans 12 residues. The germline gives CDR1 SQVTM, CDR2 ANQGSEA. CDR3 residues: CSVRWTAGELFF.

The chain links TRBV12-3 or TRBV12-4 to TRBJ2-7; TCRdb designates TRBD1, a call that cannot be tested without DNA. The CDR3 covers 15 residues. CDR3 loop: CASSPSGTGTLEHYF.

This chain connects TRBV29-1 to TRBJ2-1; TCRdb calls TRBD2, which cannot be checked without DNA. This CDR3 region has 13 residues. Germline CDR1 is SQVTM and CDR2 is ANQGSEA. The CDR3 spells CSVVGGGYNEQFF.

In terms of frequency, this clonotype is medium-sized. The chain's CDR3 is CASSQEGLAGYTGELFF. The chain uses TRBV4-1 and TRBJ2-2; TCRdb picks TRBD2, but there is no DNA to check that call. The V gene's germline CDR1 is MGHRA and CDR2 YSYEKL. The CDR3 runs to 17 residues.

Its frequency marks this clonotype as medium-sized. J is TRBJ2-3 and V is TRBV5-1; absent DNA, TCRdb's TRBD1 call cannot be checked. Germline V gives CDR1 SGHRS, CDR2 YFSETQ. There are 15 residues in the CDR3. CDR3 sequence reads: CASSPPGVNTDTQYF. The full variable domain, its missing parts supplied by reference TRBV5-1 and TRBJ2-3, is KAGVTQTPRYLIKTRGQQVTLSCSPISGHRSVSWYQQTPGQGLQFLFEYFSETQRNKGNFPGRFSGRQFSNSRSEMNVSTLELGDSALYLCASSPPGVNTDTQYFGPGTRLTVL.

The chain recombines TRBV29-1 with TRBJ2-6. Germline V CDR1 and CDR2: SQVTM, ANQGSEA. The CDR3 runs 15 residues. This chain's CDR3 is CSVYSSSSGANVLTF.